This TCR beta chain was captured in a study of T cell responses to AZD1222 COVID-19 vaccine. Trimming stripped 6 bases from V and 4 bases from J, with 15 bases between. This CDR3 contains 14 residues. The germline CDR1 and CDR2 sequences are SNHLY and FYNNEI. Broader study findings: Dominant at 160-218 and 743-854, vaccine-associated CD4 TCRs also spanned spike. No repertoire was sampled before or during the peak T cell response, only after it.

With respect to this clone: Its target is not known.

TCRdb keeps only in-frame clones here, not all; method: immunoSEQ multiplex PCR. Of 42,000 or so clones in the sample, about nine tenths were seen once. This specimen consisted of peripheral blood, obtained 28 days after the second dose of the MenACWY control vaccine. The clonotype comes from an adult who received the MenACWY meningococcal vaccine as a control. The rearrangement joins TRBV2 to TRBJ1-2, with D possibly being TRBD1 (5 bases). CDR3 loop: CASREQGSAYGYTF. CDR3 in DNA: TGTGCCAGCAGAGAGCAGGGTAGTGCCTATGGCTACACCTTC.